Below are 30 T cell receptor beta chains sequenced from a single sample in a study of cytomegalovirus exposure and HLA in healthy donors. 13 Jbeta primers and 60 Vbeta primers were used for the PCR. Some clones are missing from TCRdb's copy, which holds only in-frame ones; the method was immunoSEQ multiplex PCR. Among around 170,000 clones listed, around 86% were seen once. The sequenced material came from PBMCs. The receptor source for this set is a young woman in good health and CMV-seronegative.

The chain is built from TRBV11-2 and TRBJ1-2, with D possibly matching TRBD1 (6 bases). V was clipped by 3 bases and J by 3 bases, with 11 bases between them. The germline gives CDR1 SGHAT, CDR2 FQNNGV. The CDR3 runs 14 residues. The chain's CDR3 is CASSFKGGDYGYTF. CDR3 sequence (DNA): TGTGCCAGCAGCTTCAAAGGGGGAGACTATGGCTACACCTTC.

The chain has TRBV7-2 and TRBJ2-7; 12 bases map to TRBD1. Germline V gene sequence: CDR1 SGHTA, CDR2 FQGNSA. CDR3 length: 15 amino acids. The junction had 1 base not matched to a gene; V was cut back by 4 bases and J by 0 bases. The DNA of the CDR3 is TGTGCCAGCAGCTCGGGACAGGGGGCCTCCTACGAGCAGTACTTC. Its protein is CASSSGQGASYEQYF.

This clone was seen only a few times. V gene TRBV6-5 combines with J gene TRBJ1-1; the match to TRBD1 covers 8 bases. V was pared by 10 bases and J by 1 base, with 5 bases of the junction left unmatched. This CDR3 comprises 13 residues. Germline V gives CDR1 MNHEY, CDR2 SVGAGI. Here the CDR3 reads CATRDRGNTEAFF. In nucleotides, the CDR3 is TGTGCCACCCGAGACAGGGGGAACACTGAAGCTTTCTTT.

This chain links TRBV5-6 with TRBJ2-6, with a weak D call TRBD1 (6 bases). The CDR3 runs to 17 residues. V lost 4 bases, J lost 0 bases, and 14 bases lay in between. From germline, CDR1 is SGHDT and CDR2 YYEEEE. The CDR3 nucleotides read TGTGCCAGCAGCGGAACGGGACACTTCTCTGGGGCCAACGTCCTGACTTTC. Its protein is CASSGTGHFSGANVLTF.

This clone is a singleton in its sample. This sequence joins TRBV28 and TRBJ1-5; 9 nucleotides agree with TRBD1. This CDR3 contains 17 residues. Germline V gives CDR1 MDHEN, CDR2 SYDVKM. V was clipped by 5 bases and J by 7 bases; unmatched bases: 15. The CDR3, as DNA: TGTGCCAGCAGTCCGCCTGTGGGACAGGGTTTGAGGCAGCCCCAGCATTTT. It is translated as CASSPPVGQGLRQPQHF.

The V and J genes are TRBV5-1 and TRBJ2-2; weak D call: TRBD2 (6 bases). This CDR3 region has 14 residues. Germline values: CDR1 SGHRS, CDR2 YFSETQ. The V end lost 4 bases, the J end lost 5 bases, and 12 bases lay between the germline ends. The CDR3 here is CASSRDLLTGELFF. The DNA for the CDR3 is TGCGCCAGCAGCCGGGACTTATTGACCGGGGAGCTGTTTTTT.

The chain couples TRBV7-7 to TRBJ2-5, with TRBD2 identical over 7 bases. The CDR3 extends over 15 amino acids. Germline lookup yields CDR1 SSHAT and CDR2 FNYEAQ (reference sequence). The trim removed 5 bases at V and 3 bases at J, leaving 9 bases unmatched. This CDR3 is CASSLGTIFEETQYF. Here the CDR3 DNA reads TGTGCCAGCAGCCTGGGGACTATATTCGAAGAGACCCAGTACTTC.

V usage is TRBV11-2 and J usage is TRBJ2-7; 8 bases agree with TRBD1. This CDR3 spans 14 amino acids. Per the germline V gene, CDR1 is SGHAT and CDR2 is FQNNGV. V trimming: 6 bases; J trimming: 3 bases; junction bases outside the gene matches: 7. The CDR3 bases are TGTGCCAGCAGGTTGGGACAGGCCTTCTACGAGCAGTACTTC. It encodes CASRLGQAFYEQYF.

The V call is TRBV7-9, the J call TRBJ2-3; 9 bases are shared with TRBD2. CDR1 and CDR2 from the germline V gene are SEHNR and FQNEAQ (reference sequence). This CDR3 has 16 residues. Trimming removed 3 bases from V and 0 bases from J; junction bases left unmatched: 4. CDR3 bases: TGTGCCAGCAGCTTTGCGACTAGCGGTAGCACAGATACGCAGTATTTT. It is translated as CASSFATSGSTDTQYF.

As DNA, the CDR3 is TGTGCCAGCAGTTTCTCGGCGGGATATGAAAAACTGTTTTTT. This codes for CASSFSAGYEKLFF. The chain joins TRBV28 to TRBJ1-4; no reliable D call. Trimming cost V 3 bases and J 6 bases, with 11 bases left between them. The CDR3 has 14 amino acids. CDR1 and CDR2 from the germline V gene are MDHEN and SYDVKM.

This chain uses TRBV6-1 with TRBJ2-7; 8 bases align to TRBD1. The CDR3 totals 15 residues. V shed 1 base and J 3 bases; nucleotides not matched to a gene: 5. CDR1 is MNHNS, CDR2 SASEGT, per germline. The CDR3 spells CASSEGQGRLYEQYF. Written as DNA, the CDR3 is TGTGCCAGCAGTGAAGGACAGGGGAGGCTCTACGAGCAGTACTTC.

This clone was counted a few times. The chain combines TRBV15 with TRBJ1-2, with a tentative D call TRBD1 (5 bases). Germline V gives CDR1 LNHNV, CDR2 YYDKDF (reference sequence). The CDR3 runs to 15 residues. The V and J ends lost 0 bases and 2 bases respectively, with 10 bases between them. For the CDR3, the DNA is TGTGCCACCAGCAGAGAGCAGGGTCAGAACTATGGCTACACCTTC. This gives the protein CATSREQGQNYGYTF.

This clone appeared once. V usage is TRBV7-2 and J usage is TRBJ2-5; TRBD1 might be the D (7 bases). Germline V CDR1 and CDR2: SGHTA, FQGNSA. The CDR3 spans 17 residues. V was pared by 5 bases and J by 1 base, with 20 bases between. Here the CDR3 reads CASSQGGSYRLQETQYF. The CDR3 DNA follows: TGTGCCAGCAGCCAGGGGGGTTCCTATCGACTCCAAGAGACCCAGTACTTC.

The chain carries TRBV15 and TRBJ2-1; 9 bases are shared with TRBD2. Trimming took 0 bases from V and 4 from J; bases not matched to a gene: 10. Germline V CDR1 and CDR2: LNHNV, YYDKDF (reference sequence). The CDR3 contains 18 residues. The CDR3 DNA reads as TGTGCCACCAGCAGAGATGCCAGCGGGGGGCGCACGTACAATGAGCAGTTCTTC. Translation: CATSRDASGGRTYNEQFF.

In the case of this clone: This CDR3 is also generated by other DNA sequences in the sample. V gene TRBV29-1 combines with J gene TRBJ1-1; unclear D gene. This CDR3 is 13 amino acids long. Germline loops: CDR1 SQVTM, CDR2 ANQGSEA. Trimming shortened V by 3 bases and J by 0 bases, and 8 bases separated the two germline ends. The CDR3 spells CSVDRSMNTEAFF. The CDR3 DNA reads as TGCAGCGTTGACAGGTCCATGAACACTGAAGCTTTCTTT.

The CDR3 reads CSVGREGETQYF. For the CDR3, the DNA is TGCAGCGTTGGCAGGGAGGGAGAGACCCAGTACTTC. The rearrangement uses TRBV29-1 and TRBJ2-5; 7 bases fit TRBD2. J gave up 4 bases and V 4 bases, and 3 bases lay outside the gene matches. Germline CDR1 is SQVTM and CDR2 is ANQGSEA. CDR3 length equals 12 residues. The variable domain in full, with the rest retrieved from reference TRBV29-1 and TRBJ2-5, is SAVISQKPSRDICQRGTSLTIQCQVDSQVTMMFWYRQQPGQSLTLIATANQGSEATYESGFVIDKFPISRPNLTFSTLTVSNMSPEDSSIYLCSVGREGETQYFGPGTRLLVL.

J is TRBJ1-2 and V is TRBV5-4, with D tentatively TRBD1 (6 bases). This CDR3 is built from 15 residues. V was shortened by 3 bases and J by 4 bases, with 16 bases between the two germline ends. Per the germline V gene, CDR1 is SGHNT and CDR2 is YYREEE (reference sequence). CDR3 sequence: CASSSRAGAGYGYTF. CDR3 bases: TGTGCCAGCAGCTCACGGGCAGGGGCGGGCTATGGCTACACCTTC.

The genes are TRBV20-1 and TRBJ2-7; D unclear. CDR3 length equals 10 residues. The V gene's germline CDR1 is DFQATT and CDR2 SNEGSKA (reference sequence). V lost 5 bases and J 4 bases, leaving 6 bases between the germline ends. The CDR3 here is CSAEKYEQYF. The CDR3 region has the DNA TGCAGTGCTGAGAAGTACGAGCAGTACTTC.

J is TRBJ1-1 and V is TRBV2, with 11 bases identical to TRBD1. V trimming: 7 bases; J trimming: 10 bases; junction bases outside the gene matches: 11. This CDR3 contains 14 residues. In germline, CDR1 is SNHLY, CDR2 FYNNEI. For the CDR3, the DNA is TGTGCCAGCATGGGGGGGACAGGGGGATTTGTAGCTTTCTTT. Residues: CASMGGTGGFVAFF.

DNA for the CDR3: TGTGCCAGCAGCTTAAGCCCCAACAGGGGCCACGAGCAGTACTTC. Its protein product is CASSLSPNRGHEQYF. The chain links TRBV13 to TRBJ2-7, with 7 nucleotides matching TRBD1. CDR1 is PRHDT, CDR2 FYEKMQ, per germline (reference sequence). Trimming at V came to 2 bases and at J to 5 bases, leaving 9 bases not matched to a gene. CDR3 length: 15 residues.

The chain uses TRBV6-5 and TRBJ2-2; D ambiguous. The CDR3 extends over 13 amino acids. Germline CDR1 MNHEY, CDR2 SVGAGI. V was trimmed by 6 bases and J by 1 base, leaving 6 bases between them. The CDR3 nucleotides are TGTGCCAGCAGGGCCCTGAACACCGGGGAGCTGTTTTTT. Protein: CASRALNTGELFF.

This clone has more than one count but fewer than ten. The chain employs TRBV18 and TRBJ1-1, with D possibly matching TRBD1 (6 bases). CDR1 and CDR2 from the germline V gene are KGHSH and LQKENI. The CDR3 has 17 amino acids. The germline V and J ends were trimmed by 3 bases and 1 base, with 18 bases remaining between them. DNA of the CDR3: TGTGCCAGCTCACCGAACAAGGTGGGGGCACAGAACACTGAAGCTTTCTTT. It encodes CASSPNKVGAQNTEAFF.

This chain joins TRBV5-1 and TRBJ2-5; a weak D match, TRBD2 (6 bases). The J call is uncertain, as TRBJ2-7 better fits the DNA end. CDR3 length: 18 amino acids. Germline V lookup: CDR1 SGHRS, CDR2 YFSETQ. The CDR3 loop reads CASSLRDQGLQIGYEQYF. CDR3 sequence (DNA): TGCGCCAGCAGCTTGCGGGACCAGGGACTCCAAATTGGCTACGAGCAGTACTTC.

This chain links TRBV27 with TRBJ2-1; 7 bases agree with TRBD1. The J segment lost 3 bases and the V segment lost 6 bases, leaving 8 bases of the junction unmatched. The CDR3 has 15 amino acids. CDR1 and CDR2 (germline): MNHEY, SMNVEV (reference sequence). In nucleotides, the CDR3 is TGTGCCAGCAGAGTGACAGGGATTAGCTACAATGAGCAGTTCTTC. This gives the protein CASRVTGISYNEQFF.

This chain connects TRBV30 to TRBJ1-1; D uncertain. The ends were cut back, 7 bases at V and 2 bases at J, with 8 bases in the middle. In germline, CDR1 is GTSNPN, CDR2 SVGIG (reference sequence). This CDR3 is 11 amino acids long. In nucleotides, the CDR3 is TGTGCCTCCTACTCCAACACTGAAGCTTTCTTT. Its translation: CASYSNTEAFF.

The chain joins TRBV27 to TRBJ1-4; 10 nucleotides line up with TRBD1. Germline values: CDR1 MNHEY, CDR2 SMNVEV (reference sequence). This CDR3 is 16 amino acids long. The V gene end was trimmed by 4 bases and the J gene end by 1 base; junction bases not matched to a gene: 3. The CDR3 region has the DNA TGTGCCAGCAGTTCCGGGACAGGGGTAACTAATGAAAAACTGTTTTTT. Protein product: CASSSGTGVTNEKLFF.

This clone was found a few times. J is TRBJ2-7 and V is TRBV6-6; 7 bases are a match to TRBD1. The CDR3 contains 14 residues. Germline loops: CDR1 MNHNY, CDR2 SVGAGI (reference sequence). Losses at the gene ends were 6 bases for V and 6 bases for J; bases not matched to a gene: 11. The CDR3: CASSLTGVQGEQYF. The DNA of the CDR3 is TGTGCCAGCAGCCTAACAGGGGTTCAGGGCGAGCAGTACTTC.

The CDR3 sequence is CASSLVPLALDEQFF. The CDR3 DNA sequence: TGTGCCAGCAGCTTAGTCCCGCTCGCACTGGATGAGCAGTTCTTC. The chain has TRBV7-3 and TRBJ2-1; D remains unclear. The CDR3 length is 15 residues. The V gene's germline CDR1 is SGHTA and CDR2 FQGTGA. Trimming took 2 bases from V and 8 from J, leaving 16 bases between them.

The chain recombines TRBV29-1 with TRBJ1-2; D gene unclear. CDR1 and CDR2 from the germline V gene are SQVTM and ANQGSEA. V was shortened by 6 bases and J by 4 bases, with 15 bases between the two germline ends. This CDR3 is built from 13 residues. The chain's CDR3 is CSVEEEGPYGYTF. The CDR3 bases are TGCAGCGTCGAGGAGGAGGGTCCCTATGGCTACACCTTC.

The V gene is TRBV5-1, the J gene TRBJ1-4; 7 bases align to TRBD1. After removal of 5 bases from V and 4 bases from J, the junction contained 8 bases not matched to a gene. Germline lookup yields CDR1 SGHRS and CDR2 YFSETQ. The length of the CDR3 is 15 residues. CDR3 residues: CASSRNRGGNEKLFF. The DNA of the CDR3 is TGCGCCAGCAGTAGAAACAGGGGAGGTAATGAAAAACTGTTTTTT.